This TCR beta chain emerged from a study of T cell responses to AZD1222 COVID-19 vaccine. Study summary: Second doses were pooled across both intervals (about 4 or about 12 weeks). General study findings and limits: In all cases, repertoires were sampled only after the peak T cell response. In the spike-specific TCR repertoire, nearly half reportedly target unmutated variant regions. Increases in Spike-specific TCR breadth and depth were seen after two AZD1222 doses.

The repertoire was sequenced with immunoSEQ multiplex PCR; TCRdb's copy has only in-frame clones and lacks some. The sample has roughly 150,000 clones, approximately 89% seen once. CDR1 is SNHLY, CDR2 FYNNEI, per germline. The CDR3 spans 14 residues. The V segment lost 4 bases and the J segment 2 bases; nucleotides outside the gene matches: 0. This clone has a single count. Its antigen remains unknown. This TCR derives from an adult in good health. The material was peripheral blood, obtained on day 0 of AZD1222 vaccination. The chain links TRBV2 to TRBJ2-7, with 12 bases aligning to TRBD2. CDR3 amino acids: CASSGTSGAYEQYF. CDR3 DNA sequence: TGTGCCAGCAGTGGGACTAGCGGGGCCTACGAGCAGTACTTC.